These 14 T cell receptor beta chains were all obtained from the same sample, sequenced in a study of blood T cell repertoires in COVID-19. Profiling relied on immunoSEQ multiplex PCR, and the TCRdb table lists in-frame clones only, not all of them. This table has 250,000 to 350,000 clones, about 90% appearing once. Sequenced: peripheral blood. The receptors come from a woman aged 45-59 years who had recovered from COVID-19.

This rearrangement joins TRBV9 to TRBJ1-3, with 7 bases identical to TRBD1. J was trimmed by 1 base and V by 2 bases; bases with no gene match: 12. The CDR3 consists of 18 residues. Germline CDR1 reads SGDLS; CDR2 reads YYNGEE. Here the CDR3 DNA reads TGTGCCAGCAGCGTGAACAGGGGTAGCACCCAATCTGGAAACACCATATATTTT. It codes for CASSVNRGSTQSGNTIYF.

V is TRBV6-5 and J is TRBJ1-1; weak D call: TRBD1 (5 bases). Germline CDR1 reads MNHEY; CDR2 reads SVGAGI. The V gene lost 7 bases and the J gene lost 5 bases, with 14 bases spanning the gap. The CDR3 totals 13 residues. DNA of the CDR3: TGTGCCAGCAAGCGGGACCCGAGGACTGAAGCTTTCTTT. Protein: CASKRDPRTEAFF.

This chain joins TRBV19 and TRBJ1-2; D uncertain. There are 14 residues in the CDR3. V gave up 3 bases and J gave up 0 bases, with 8 bases separating them. Germline CDR1 LNHDA, CDR2 SQIVND (reference sequence). The chain's CDR3 is CASSMYSSNYGYTF. CDR3 in DNA: TGTGCCAGTAGTATGTACAGTTCTAACTATGGCTACACCTTC.

J is TRBJ2-4 and V is TRBV24-1, with 7 positions matching TRBD1. Germline lookup yields CDR1 KGHDR and CDR2 SFDVKD. Trimming took 2 bases from V and 0 from J; bases not matched to a gene: 6. The CDR3 spans 17 residues. The CDR3 DNA is TGTGCCACCAGTGATTCCGGACAGGCGATAGCCAAAAACATTCAGTACTTC. It is translated as CATSDSGQAIAKNIQYF.

V is TRBV4-3 and J is TRBJ2-3; 7 bases align to TRBD1. CDR1 is LGHNA, CDR2 YSLEER, per germline. V lost 0 bases to trimming and J lost 2 bases; unmatched junction nucleotides: 8. This CDR3 is built from 17 residues. The CDR3 sequence is CASSQEVTGAPTDTQYF. CDR3 nucleotide sequence: TGCGCCAGCAGCCAAGAAGTTACAGGGGCACCCACAGATACGCAGTATTTT.

The rearrangement uses TRBV9 and TRBJ1-1, with TRBD1 as a possible D gene (5 bases). The germline CDR1 and CDR2 sequences are SGDLS and YYNGEE. The CDR3 totals 14 residues. The V and J ends lost 0 bases and 8 bases respectively, with 14 bases between them. The CDR3 is CASSVGGHPLEAFF. In DNA, the CDR3 is TGTGCCAGCAGCGTAGGTGGACACCCTTTGGAAGCTTTCTTT.

This rearrangement joins TRBV4-1 to TRBJ2-3; 13 nucleotides match TRBD2. After removal of 0 bases from V and 5 bases from J, the junction contained 8 bases not matched to a gene. This CDR3 comprises 18 residues. The V gene's germline CDR1 is MGHRA and CDR2 YSYEKL. CDR3 residues: CASSQETGTSGIEDTQYF. In DNA form, the CDR3 reads TGCGCCAGCAGCCAAGAAACCGGGACTAGCGGGATTGAAGATACGCAGTATTTT.

The gene calls are TRBV2 and TRBJ1-1; D not certain. From germline, CDR1 is SNHLY and CDR2 FYNNEI. This CDR3 has 13 amino acids. Deletions cut 7 bases from V and 0 bases from J, with 9 bases between. CDR3 residues: CASTVQLNTEAFF. The CDR3 DNA sequence: TGTGCCAGCACGGTACAGTTGAACACTGAAGCTTTCTTT.

This clone was picked up one time. This chain uses TRBV21-1 with TRBJ2-7; TRBD2 reflects the table's D call only, with no check against the DNA. TRBV21-1 is labeled a pseudogene. The CDR3 extends over 14 amino acids. Here the CDR3 reads CASSSGLRAYEQYF. The CDR3 region has the DNA TGTGCCAGCAGCTCCGGGCTGCGGGCCTACGAGCAGTACTTC.

This clone was detected many times. V and J are TRBV6-5 and TRBJ2-7; TRBD1 agrees at 10 bases. Germline assignment: CDR1 MNHEY and CDR2 SVGAGI. The junction had 8 bases not matched to a gene; V was cut back by 6 bases and J by 3 bases. The CDR3 has 15 residues. The CDR3 nucleotides are TGTGCCAGCAGATACGACAGGGGGCGTTTCTACGAGCAGTACTTC. The encoded protein is CASRYDRGRFYEQYF.

The chain employs TRBV19 and TRBJ2-3; D gene ambiguous. CDR1 is LNHDA, CDR2 SQIVND, per germline (reference sequence). This CDR3 comprises 17 residues. V dropped 3 bases and J dropped 1 base, with 17 bases sitting between them. In nucleotides, the CDR3 is TGTGCCAGTAGTATGGCCGCCGGGTCCGCCGGCACAGATACGCAGTATTTT. Translated, it gives CASSMAAGSAGTDTQYF.

This chain uses TRBV7-2 with TRBJ1-5, with 7 bases matching TRBD1. The CDR3 runs 14 residues. Germline V CDR1 and CDR2: SGHTA, FQGNSA. The V segment lost 5 bases and the J segment 3 bases; nucleotides outside the gene matches: 4. CDR3 residues: CASSQGTVNQPQHF. As DNA, the CDR3 is TGTGCCAGCAGCCAGGGGACAGTCAATCAGCCCCAGCATTTT.

The rearrangement links TRBV2 to TRBJ2-2, with D possibly TRBD1 on 6 matching bases. V shed 6 bases and J shed 0 bases, with 11 bases lying between them. The CDR3 is made up of 15 amino acids. Germline V gene sequence: CDR1 SNHLY, CDR2 FYNNEI. The CDR3 sequence: CASSRDTPNTGELFF. The CDR3 nucleotides are TGTGCCAGCAGCCGGGACACCCCGAACACCGGGGAGCTGTTTTTT.

The chain is built from TRBV28 and TRBJ2-3, with a tentative D call TRBD2 (5 bases). Germline V gene data show CDR1 as MDHEN and CDR2 as SYDVKM. CDR3 size: 14 residues. V lost 7 bases and J 2 bases, leaving 13 bases between the germline ends. The CDR3, as DNA: TGTGCCAGCACCCCTGGACTGCTCACAGATACGCAGTATTTT. Amino acid sequence: CASTPGLLTDTQYF.